This TCR beta chain was retrieved from a study of blood T cell repertoires in COVID-19. Overall study context: Samples representing acute and convalescent COVID-19 were sourced from the United States, Italy and Spain.

V lost 0 bases to trimming and J lost 0 bases, with 7 bases between them. CDR3 length: 15 residues. Germline V lookup: CDR1 SGDLS, CDR2 YYNGEE. Authors' data handling: Nucleated cell counts were estimated from reference gene primer amplification. Profiled with immunoSEQ multiplex PCR; TCRdb holds only in-frame clones, not every one. D and trimming come from the DNA, and the V and J calls and clone size come from that table. The sample shows about 140,000 clones, over 70% of them seen only once. This clone has just a few counts. Sequencing was performed on peripheral blood. The sequence was collected from a man in his fifties with active or convalescent COVID-19. V and J are TRBV9 and TRBJ2-1, with D unclear. CDR3 residues: CASSVAESSYNEQFF. The DNA for the CDR3 is TGTGCCAGCAGCGTAGCTGAGAGCTCCTACAATGAGCAGTTCTTC.